The entry below gives a single T cell receptor beta chain sequence along with its context. The entry originates in a study of blood T cell repertoires in COVID-19. Study-wide context: The samples span acute and convalescent COVID-19 from the United States, Italy and Spain.

This CDR3 comprises 14 residues. Germline CDR1 SGHTA, CDR2 FQGNSA. V shed 6 bases, J shed 5 bases, and the junction held 3 bases outside the gene matches. Method: immunoSEQ multiplex PCR; TCRdb's copy keeps in-frame clones and lacks some. This table holds tens of thousands of clones, about 83% found once. Sequences were obtained from peripheral blood. The V and J genes are TRBV7-2 and TRBJ2-2; 10 nucleotides align to TRBD2. The TCR originated in a man aged 50 to 59 with acute or convalescent COVID-19. The CDR3, as DNA: TGTGCCAGCAGGACTAGCGGGCATACCGGGGAGCTGTTTTTT. Encoded protein: CASRTSGHTGELFF.